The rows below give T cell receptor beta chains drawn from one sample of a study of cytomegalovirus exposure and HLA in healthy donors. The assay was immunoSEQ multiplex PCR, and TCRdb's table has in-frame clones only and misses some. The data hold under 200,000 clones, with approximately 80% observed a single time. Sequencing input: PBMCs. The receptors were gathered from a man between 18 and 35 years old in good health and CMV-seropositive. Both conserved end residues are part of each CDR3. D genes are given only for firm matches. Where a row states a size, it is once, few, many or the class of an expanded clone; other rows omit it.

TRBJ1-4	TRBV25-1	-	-	TGTGCCAGCAGTGCCCCTAACAGGGTAGAAAAACTGTTTTTT	CASSAPNRVEKLFF
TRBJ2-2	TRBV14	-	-	TGTGCCAGCAGCCAAGTCAGGGCGAACACCGGGGAGCTGTTTTTT	CASSQVRANTGELFF
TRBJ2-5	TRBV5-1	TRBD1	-	TGCGCCAGCAGCAGAAACAGGGGGGAACGAGAGACCCAGTACTTC	CASSRNRGERETQYF
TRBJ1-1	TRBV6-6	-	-	TGTGCCAGCAGCAACAGGAGGGAGTACACTGAAGCTTTCTTT	CASSNRREYTEAFF
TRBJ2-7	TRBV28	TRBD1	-	TGTGCCAGCAGTTTAAGGGGTGGGGGGACAGGGTCCTACGAGCAGTACTTC	CASSLRGGGTGSYEQYF
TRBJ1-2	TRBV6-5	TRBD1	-	TGTGCCAGCACCGGACAGGGAGGAAACTATGGCTACACCTTC	CASTGQGGNYGYTF
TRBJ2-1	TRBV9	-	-	TGTGCCAGCCACCACAGAACCTACAATGAGCAGTTCTTC	CASHHRTYNEQFF
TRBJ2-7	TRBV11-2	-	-	TGTGCCAGCAGCTTTCCCCCCTCGAGCTCCTACGAGCAGTACTTC	CASSFPPSSSYEQYF
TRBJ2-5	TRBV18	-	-	TGTGCCAGCTCACCACGGGCAAATCCAGGAGAGACCCAGTACTTC	CASSPRANPGETQYF
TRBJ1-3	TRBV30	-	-	TGTGCCTGGAGTGTATGGGCTTCAGGAAACACCATATATTTT	CAWSVWASGNTIYF
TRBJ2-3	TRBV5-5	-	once	TGTGCCAGCAGCTCGTTCGACAGCTTTAGGGATACGCAGTATTTT	CASSSFDSFRDTQYF
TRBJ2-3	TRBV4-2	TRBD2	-	TGTGCCAGCAGCCAAGGTCCGGGAGGGGTAGATACGCAGTATTTT	CASSQGPGGVDTQYF
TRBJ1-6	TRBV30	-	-	TGTGCCTGGAGTTCCGACGGGTCACCCCTCCACTTT	CAWSSDGSPLHF
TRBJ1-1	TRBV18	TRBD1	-	TGTGCCAGCTCACCTTTAACAGGGGAAACTGAAGCTTTCTTT	CASSPLTGETEAFF
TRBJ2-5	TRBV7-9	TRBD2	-	TGTGCCAGCAGCTGGGGACTAGCGGGACAAGAGACCCAGTACTTC	CASSWGLAGQETQYF
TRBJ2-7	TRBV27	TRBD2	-	TGTGCCAGCAGTTTATTCGCGGGAGGTTCTTTCTACGAGCAGTACTTC	CASSLFAGGSFYEQYF
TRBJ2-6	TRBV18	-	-	TGTGCCAGCCACACGGGGTCTGGGGCCAACGTCCTGACTTTC	CASHTGSGANVLTF
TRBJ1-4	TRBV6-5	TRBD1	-	TGTGCCAGCAGTTACTCGGGACAGGAGGGTGAAAAACTGTTTTTT	CASSYSGQEGEKLFF
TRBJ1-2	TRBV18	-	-	TGTGCCAGCTCACCGCCCCTGACTGGAAGTTATGGCTACACCTTC	CASSPPLTGSYGYTF
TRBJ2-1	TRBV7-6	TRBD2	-	TGTGCCAGCAGCTCTAGCGGGTTCAACAATGAGCAGTTCTTC	CASSSSGFNNEQFF
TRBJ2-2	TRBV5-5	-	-	TGTGCCAGCAGCTTCCCGACAGCAACGGGCGGGGAGCTGTTTTTT	CASSFPTATGGELFF
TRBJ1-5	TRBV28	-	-	TGTGCCAGCAGCAGCGGGGAAGCGACCAATCAGCCCCAGCATTTT	CASSSGEATNQPQHF
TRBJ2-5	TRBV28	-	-	TGTGCCAGCAGTTTCCCTGAACAGGGCCGGCAAGAGACCCAGTACTTC	CASSFPEQGRQETQYF
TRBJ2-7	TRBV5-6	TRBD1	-	TGTGCCAGCAGCTCCGACGGGACAGGGGGCTACGAGCAGTACTTC	CASSSDGTGGYEQYF
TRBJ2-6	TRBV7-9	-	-	TGTGCCAGCAGCTTAGCCAGGGTTGCCGGGGCCAACGTCCTGACTTTC	CASSLARVAGANVLTF
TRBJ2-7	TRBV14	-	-	TGTGCCAGCAGCCACATCACTAGTGGATCCTACGAGCAGTACTTC	CASSHITSGSYEQYF
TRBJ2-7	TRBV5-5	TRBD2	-	TGTGCCAGCAGGCCCTCCCCCCTAAGCGGGAGGAGGAACGAGCAGTACTTC	CASRPSPLSGRRNEQYF
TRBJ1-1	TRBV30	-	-	TGTGCCTGGTTCGGTTTGTCGAACACTGAAGCTTTCTTT	CAWFGLSNTEAFF
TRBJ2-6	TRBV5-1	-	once	TGCGCCAGCAGCTTGGACAGGGCTGGGGCCAACGTCCTGACTTTC	CASSLDRAGANVLTF
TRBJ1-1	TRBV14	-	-	TGTGCCAGCAGCGATAAGCGGTATCTGAACACTGAAGCTTTCTTT	CASSDKRYLNTEAFF
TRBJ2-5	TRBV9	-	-	TGTGCCAGCAGCGTAGCAGGGGTCGCGAGGGGTCAAGAGACCCAGTACTTC	CASSVAGVARGQETQYF
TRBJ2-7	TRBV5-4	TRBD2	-	TGTGCCAGCAGCTCGACTAGCGGGAATTTTTACGAGCAGTACTTC	CASSSTSGNFYEQYF
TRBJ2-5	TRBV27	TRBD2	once	TGTGCCAGCAGCAAGACGAGCTTTCGGGGGGGAAACCAAGAGACCCAGTACTTC	CASSKTSFRGGNQETQYF
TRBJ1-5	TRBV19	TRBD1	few	TGTGCCAGTAGTGGGGGACAGGGTGTGCATCAGCCCCAGCATTTT	CASSGGQGVHQPQHF
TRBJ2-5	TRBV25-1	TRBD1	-	TGTGCCAGCAGTGAAACAGGGGCAAACCAAGAGACCCAGTACTTC	CASSETGANQETQYF
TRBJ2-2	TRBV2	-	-	TGTGCCAGCAGGGGACATCAAACCGGGGAGCTGTTTTTT	CASRGHQTGELFF
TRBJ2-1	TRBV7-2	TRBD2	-	TGTGCCAGCAGCCCGGGACTAGCGGGAGTATACAATGAGCAGTTCTTC	CASSPGLAGVYNEQFF
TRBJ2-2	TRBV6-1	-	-	TGTGCCAGTAGCAGGGGCGGAGGCACCGGGGAGCTGTTTTTT	CASSRGGGTGELFF
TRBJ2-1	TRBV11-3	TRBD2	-	TGTGCCAGCAGCTTAGTGAGCGGGAGGGCCCATGAGCAGTTCTTC	CASSLVSGRAHEQFF
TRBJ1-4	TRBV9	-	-	TGTGCCAGCAGCGTAGACAGAGTTGCAACTAATGAAAAACTGTTTTTT	CASSVDRVATNEKLFF
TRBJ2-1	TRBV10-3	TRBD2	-	TGTGCCATCAGTGAGTCTTTCCAACTTACGGCTAGCGGGAGGGCCAAAGATGAGCAGTTCTTC	CAISESFQLTASGRAKDEQFF
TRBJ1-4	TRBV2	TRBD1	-	TGTGCCAGCAAAAAGGTGCGCACCGGGACAGTCAATGAAAAACTGTTTTTT	CASKKVRTGTVNEKLFF
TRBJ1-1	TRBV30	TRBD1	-	TGTGCTACCCGAGCGGAGACAGGGCAGGGGAACACTGAAGCTTTCTTT	CATRAETGQGNTEAFF
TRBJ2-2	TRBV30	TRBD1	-	TGTGCCTGGAGTAAGGGACAGATGAACACCGGGGAGCTGTTTTTT	CAWSKGQMNTGELFF
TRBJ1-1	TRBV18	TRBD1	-	TGTGCCAGCTCACTGGCCGGACAGGAGAACACTGAAGCTTTCTTT	CASSLAGQENTEAFF
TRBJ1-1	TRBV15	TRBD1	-	TGTGCCACCAGCGGATACAGGGACAGGGCGACGAACACTGAAGCTTTCTTT	CATSGYRDRATNTEAFF
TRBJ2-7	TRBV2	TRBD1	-	TGTGCCAGCAGTGAAATTGGGGCCTGGACAGGGGGCGGCGAGCAGTACTTC	CASSEIGAWTGGGEQYF
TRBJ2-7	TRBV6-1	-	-	TGTGCCAGCAGTTTGAGCTCCTACGAGCAGTACTTC	CASSLSSYEQYF
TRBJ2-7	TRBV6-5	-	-	TGTGCCAGCAAGGAGGTCGGGGGGCCCTACGAGCAGTACTTC	CASKEVGGPYEQYF
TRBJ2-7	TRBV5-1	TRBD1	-	TGCGCCAGCAGCCCTGGACAGGGTCGGAACGAGCAGTACTTC	CASSPGQGRNEQYF
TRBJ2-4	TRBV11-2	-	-	TGTGCCAGCAGCTTAGTCGGGGGAGCCCTAGCCAAAAACAGTCAGTACTTC	CASSLVGGALAKNSQYF
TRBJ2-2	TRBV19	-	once	TGTGCCAGTAGTATATGGCCGTCAGCGAGGACCGGGGAGCTGTTTTTT	CASSIWPSARTGELFF
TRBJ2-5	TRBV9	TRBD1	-	TGTGCCAGCAGCGAAGGGGACAGGGCGGTAAAGACCCAGTACTTC	CASSEGDRAVKTQYF
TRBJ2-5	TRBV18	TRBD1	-	TGTGCCAGCTCGCGGACAGGGGGGAAAGAGACCCAGTACTTC	CASSRTGGKETQYF